This is a list of T cell receptor beta chains from one sample in a study of cytomegalovirus exposure and HLA in healthy donors. Libraries were prepared by immunoSEQ multiplex PCR; TCRdb keeps only in-frame clonotypes and omits some of them. The sample carries about 83,000 clones, roughly 81% recorded once. Sequencing used PBMCs. Every receptor here comes from a woman in her twenties or thirties in good health and CMV-seronegative. The CDR3 runs from the conserved cysteine through the conserved F or W. A D gene is named only where the DNA matches it firmly. Size values are once, few and many counts, or a class for expanded clones, and some rows have none.

>.|TRBV5-5|.|TRBJ1-2
CASSLTVGAFDYGYTF
TGTGCCAGCAGCTTGACGGTGGGGGCTTTTGACTATGGCTACACCTTC
>few|TRBV30|.|TRBJ2-7
CAWTQNQGEQYF
TGTGCCTGGACCCAAAACCAGGGCGAGCAGTACTTC
>.|TRBV6-6|TRBD1|TRBJ2-1
CASRHAGQGADEQFF
TGTGCCAGCAGACATGCGGGACAGGGGGCCGATGAGCAGTTCTTC
>.|TRBV7-9|.|TRBJ2-7
CSSSGTATYEQYF
TGTTCCAGCAGCGGGACAGCTACCTACGAGCAGTACTTC
>.|TRBV7-9|.|TRBJ1-2
CASSLGIKAAETRNYGYTF
TGTGCCAGCAGCTTAGGTATTAAAGCGGCGGAAACCCGGAACTATGGCTACACCTTC
>.|TRBV7-2|.|TRBJ2-7
CASSWRYEQYF
TGTGCCAGCAGCTGGAGGTACGAGCAGTACTTC
>.|TRBV6-5|.|TRBJ2-5
CASSYDRVQETQYF
TGTGCCAGCAGTTACGATCGGGTGCAAGAGACCCAGTACTTC
>few|TRBV7-2|.|TRBJ2-7
CASSLAGGTYEQYF
TGTGCCAGCAGCTTAGCGGGAGGCACCTACGAGCAGTACTTC
>.|TRBV7-9|TRBD1|TRBJ1-5
CSSSPIRTGLNQPQHF
TGTTCCAGCAGCCCAATAAGGACAGGCCTCAATCAGCCCCAGCATTTT
>.|TRBV4-3|.|TRBJ1-3
CASSQARGTGNTIYF
TGCGCCAGCAGCCAAGCGAGGGGGACTGGAAACACCATATATTTT
>.|TRBV7-3|.|TRBJ2-3
CASSPAGSDTQYF
TGTGCCAGCAGCCCTGCGGGGTCCGATACGCAGTATTTT
>.|TRBV30|.|TRBJ2-5
CAWSAYQETQYF
TGTGCCTGGAGTGCTTACCAAGAGACCCAGTACTTC
>.|TRBV6-4|.|TRBJ2-2
CASSGQPNTGELFF
TGTGCCAGTAGCGGCCAACCGAACACCGGGGAGCTGTTTTTT
>.|TRBV2|.|TRBJ2-7
CASSDEWGETGPDEQYF
TGTGCCAGCAGTGATGAGTGGGGGGAGACCGGACCGGACGAGCAGTACTTC
>.|TRBV6-5|TRBD2|TRBJ2-7
CASRISGSVHEQYF
TGTGCCAGCAGGATCAGCGGGAGTGTGCACGAGCAGTACTTC
>.|TRBV10-3|.|TRBJ1-5
CASESSQPQHF
TGTGCTTCGGAGAGCAGTCAGCCCCAGCATTTT
>.|TRBV10-3|TRBD1|TRBJ2-3
CAISEGQGRTDTQYF
TGTGCCATCAGTGAGGGACAGGGACGCACAGATACGCAGTATTTT
>.|TRBV29-1|TRBD1|TRBJ2-2
CSVFGQVGELFF
TGCAGCGTCTTCGGACAGGTCGGGGAGCTGTTTTTT
>.|TRBV27|.|TRBJ1-6
CASSSSESYNSPLHF
TGTGCCAGCAGCTCATCAGAATCGTATAATTCACCCCTCCACTTT
>.|TRBV9|TRBD2|TRBJ2-3
CASSRGGGADTQYF
TGTGCCAGCAGCCGCGGCGGGGGAGCAGATACGCAGTATTTT
>.|TRBV5-1|TRBD1|TRBJ2-7
CASSSWRDRAYEQYF
TGCGCCAGCAGCTCTTGGCGGGACAGGGCCTACGAGCAGTACTTC
>.|TRBV6-5|TRBD1|TRBJ2-7
CASTQQGAYEQYF
TGTGCCAGCACCCAACAGGGGGCCTACGAGCAGTACTTC
>few|TRBV5-1|TRBD2|TRBJ2-1
CASSTVREPYNEQFF
TGCGCCAGCAGCACCGTGCGGGAGCCTTACAATGAGCAGTTCTTC
>.|TRBV2|TRBD2|TRBJ2-7
CASSASGLKTVEYF
TGTGCCAGCAGCGCTAGCGGCCTTAAAACTGTTGAGTACTTC